Sequencing of this T cell receptor (beta chain) was carried out in a study of T cell repertoires in cytomegalovirus infection. Overall study: Indications of both CMV infection and matching HLA type were provided by public TCR beta signatures.

MiXCR was run by TCRdb on the reads, yielding one entry per CDR3 protein. Among tens of thousands of distinct CDR3 sequences listed, roughly 22% were seen once. Study outcomes and limitations: HLA-C-restricted TCR beta clonotypes specific for CMV led the ex vivo response. Totalled public TCR beta family frequency picked out people who carried CMV plus the relevant HLA.

Concerning this clonotype: Its specificity is not known.

Germline CDR1 reads MDHEN; CDR2 reads SYDVKM. The CDR3 length is 15 residues. The V gene lost 6 bases and the J gene lost 2 bases, with 11 bases spanning the gap. This clonotype was sampled from a human donor in good health (CMV status not recorded). Some clones in this sample may be carry-over from other donors' samples. The genes are TRBV28 and TRBJ1-6; D is undetermined. The sample comprised PBMCs, sequenced either directly or after in vitro stimulation (not recorded which). CDR3 sequence (DNA): TGTGCCAGCAGACAAACAGCGGCCTATAATTCACCCCTCCACTTT. Its translation: CASRQTAAYNSPLHF.